Below, 18 T cell receptor beta chains from the same sample are listed, as sequenced in a study of blood T cell repertoires in COVID-19 (dated by TCRdb to the early 2020s). Libraries were built with the immunoSEQ multiplex PCR assay. TCRdb's version of the immuneACCESS table is confined to in-frame rearrangements and falls short of the full clone set. An unresolved V gene accounts for under half of the shortfall where checked; the remainder is of unknown origin. This sample gives 200,000 to 300,000 clones in total; 70% to 85% of them show up just once. Over 1.5% of the sample comes from the top ten. Sequencing input: peripheral blood. These receptors were taken from an elderly woman with acute or convalescent COVID-19.

The chain employs TRBV2 and TRBJ1-2; the match to TRBD1 covers 7 bases. CDR3 length: 14 amino acids. V trimming: 6 bases; J trimming: 0 bases; junction bases outside the gene matches: 4. The germline V gene encodes CDR1 SNHLY and CDR2 FYNNEI. As DNA, the CDR3 is TGTGCCAGCAGGAGACAGGGAGCTAACTATGGCTACACCTTC. As protein: CASRRQGANYGYTF.

The chain employs TRBV18 and TRBJ2-7; TRBD1 is a possible D gene (6 bases). The CDR3 runs to 14 residues. The germline CDR1 and CDR2 sequences are KGHSH and LQKENI. V gave up 6 bases and J gave up 5 bases, with 17 bases separating them. CDR3 protein: CASSGGGGGHEQYF. Here the CDR3 DNA reads TGTGCCAGCTCTGGAGGTGGTGGGGGCCACGAGCAGTACTTC. Full variable domain (outside the CDR3, taken from reference TRBV18 and TRBJ2-7): NAGVMQNPRHLVRRRGQEARLRCSPMKGHSHVYWYRQLPEEGLKFMVYLQKENIIDESGMPKERFSAEFPKEGPSILRIQQVVRGDSAAYFCASSGGGGGHEQYFGPGTRLTVT.

The DNA for the CDR3 is TGTGCCAGCAGCAAAGGGCGGGTCGCCTCGAGAGAAAAACTGTTTTTT. It translates to CASSKGRVASREKLFF. This chain links TRBV21-1 with TRBJ1-4. TRBV21-1 is marked as a pseudogene. The CDR3 runs to 16 residues.

This chain links TRBV28 with TRBJ2-7; no clear D gene. The CDR3 covers 14 residues. Trimming pared 3 bases from V and 0 bases from J, leaving 9 bases between. CDR1 and CDR2 from the germline V gene are MDHEN and SYDVKM. For the CDR3, the DNA is TGTGCCAGCAGTTTTTCTGGCAGCTCCTACGAGCAGTACTTC. This codes for CASSFSGSSYEQYF.

The J gene is TRBJ1-2, the V gene TRBV19; D is undetermined. Germline CDR1 reads LNHDA; CDR2 reads SQIVND (reference sequence). Trimming took 5 bases from V and 8 from J, leaving 12 bases between them. The CDR3 has 12 amino acids. The CDR3 protein is CASSPNLWGYTF. CDR3 DNA sequence: TGTGCCAGTAGTCCGAACTTATGGGGCTACACCTTC. Using reference TRBV19 and TRBJ1-2 for the parts outside the CDR3, the full variable domain is DGGITQSPKYLFRKEGQNVTLSCEQNLNHDAMYWYRQDPGQGLRLIYYSQIVNDFQKGDIAEGYSVSREKKESFPLTVTSAQKNPTAFYLCASSPNLWGYTFGSGTRLTVV.

The chain has TRBV7-9 and TRBJ2-1; 10 bases are shared with TRBD2. Trimming removed 0 bases from V and 12 bases from J; junction bases left unmatched: 5. Looked up from germline, CDR1 is SEHNR and CDR2 is FQNEAQ (reference sequence). This CDR3 region has 14 residues. The CDR3 coding sequence is TGTGCCAGCAGCTTAGCGTTAGCGGGAGGAAGGCAGTTCTTC. It encodes CASSLALAGGRQFF.

This clone appeared a single time. The V gene is TRBV4-3, the J gene TRBJ2-2; TRBD2 matches at 8 bases. V shed 1 base and J 7 bases; nucleotides not matched to a gene: 5. CDR3 length: 15 residues. Germline-derived CDR1 and CDR2 are LGHNA and YSLEER. CDR3 sequence reads: CASSQAPGRGGELFF. The CDR3 DNA reads TGCGCCAGCAGCCAAGCGCCCGGGAGGGGCGGGGAGCTGTTTTTT.

The J gene is TRBJ1-3, the V gene TRBV6-6, with 8 bases that match TRBD1. This CDR3 comprises 15 residues. The germline gives CDR1 MNHNY, CDR2 SVGAGI (reference sequence). The V and J ends lost 6 bases and 2 bases, in that order; junction bases with no gene match: 6. The CDR3: CASRLTGDPGNTIYF. The CDR3 DNA sequence: TGTGCCAGCAGGCTGACAGGGGACCCTGGAAACACCATATATTTT.

This chain uses TRBV29-1 with TRBJ2-1; D possibly corresponds to TRBD2 (5 bases). Looked up from germline, CDR1 is SQVTM and CDR2 is ANQGSEA. V was shortened by 5 bases and J by 0 bases, with 11 bases between the two germline ends. The length of the CDR3 is 14 residues. The CDR3 DNA reads TGCAGCGTTTTAAGTGGGAGCTCCTACAATGAGCAGTTCTTC. Residues: CSVLSGSSYNEQFF.

This clone was observed a few times. This chain links TRBV7-9 with TRBJ2-5, with TRBD2 identical over 7 bases. This CDR3 contains 13 residues. The junction had 2 bases not matched to a gene; V was cut back by 2 bases and J by 5 bases. Germline V gene data show CDR1 as SEHNR and CDR2 as FQNEAQ (reference sequence). CDR3 in DNA: TGTGCCAGCAGCTTAACTAGCGCTGAGACCCAGTACTTC. It is translated as CASSLTSAETQYF.

This chain connects TRBV7-7 to TRBJ2-5, with TRBD1 identical over 7 bases. The V segment lost 5 bases and the J segment 5 bases; nucleotides outside the gene matches: 8. Germline assignment: CDR1 SSHAT and CDR2 FNYEAQ (reference sequence). This CDR3 contains 14 residues. CDR3 sequence: CASSPGGSRETQYF. The CDR3 region has the DNA TGTGCCAGCAGCCCAGGGGGTTCCAGGGAGACCCAGTACTTC.

The chain has TRBV4-2 and TRBJ2-7, with D possibly TRBD2 on 6 matching bases. The CDR3 runs 15 residues. Looked up from germline, CDR1 is LGHNA and CDR2 is YNFKEQ. Trimming left V 1 base short and J 2 bases short, with 12 bases between. The CDR3 reads CASSQGLGLTYEQYF. CDR3 sequence (DNA): TGTGCCAGCAGCCAAGGACTAGGACTAACCTACGAGCAGTACTTC.

This clone has just a few counts. The chain combines TRBV11-3 with TRBJ2-7; 9 nucleotides line up with TRBD2. V was clipped by 2 bases and J by 5 bases; unmatched bases: 7. CDR3 length: 15 residues. The V gene's germline CDR1 is SGHNT and CDR2 YENEEA. CDR3 coding DNA: TGTGCCAGCAGCTTAACCCTAGCGGGATACGACGAGCAGTACTTC. It encodes CASSLTLAGYDEQYF.

The J gene is TRBJ2-2, the V gene TRBV2; D possibly corresponds to TRBD1 (5 bases). CDR1 and CDR2 from the germline V gene are SNHLY and FYNNEI. This CDR3 region has 15 residues. V shed 4 bases and J shed 1 base, with 10 bases lying between them. CDR3 amino acids: CASSVAGLNTGELFF. The CDR3 bases are TGTGCCAGCAGTGTCGCAGGGTTGAACACCGGGGAGCTGTTTTTT. Combining the CDR3 with reference TRBV2 and TRBJ2-2 gives the whole variable domain EPEVTQTPSHQVTQMGQEVILRCVPISNHLYFYWYRQILGQKVEFLVSFYNNEISEKSEIFDDQFSVERPDGSNFTLKIRSTKLEDSAMYFCASSVAGLNTGELFFGEGSRLTVL.

J is TRBJ2-4 and V is TRBV6-1, with D possibly TRBD1 on 7 matching bases. Per germline, CDR1 MNHNS and CDR2 SASEGT. The V end lost 4 bases, the J end lost 6 bases, and 19 bases lay between the germline ends. The CDR3 is 16 residues long. CDR3: CASSGNMQGGGNIQYF. The DNA of the CDR3 is TGTGCCAGCAGTGGCAACATGCAGGGGGGTGGAAACATTCAGTACTTC.

J is TRBJ1-1 and V is TRBV7-8; no definite D call. The germline CDR1 and CDR2 sequences are SGHVS and FQNEAQ. The length of the CDR3 is 16 residues. V was clipped by 1 base and J by 0 bases, with 12 bases between them. The CDR3 sequence is CASSLVPRRVNTEAFF. In nucleotides, the CDR3 is TGTGCCAGCAGCTTAGTTCCCAGGCGAGTGAACACTGAAGCTTTCTTT.

This chain uses TRBV7-8 with TRBJ2-6; possibly TRBD1 for D (5 bases). The CDR3 spans 12 residues. Trimming left V 8 bases short and J 6 bases short, with 8 bases between. Per the germline V gene, CDR1 is SGHVS and CDR2 is FQNEAQ. The CDR3 loop is CASGREANVLTF. Here the CDR3 DNA reads TGTGCCAGCGGCAGGGAGGCCAACGTCCTGACTTTC.

The chain combines TRBV6-2 or TRBV6-3 with TRBJ2-5; D gene uncertain. The CDR3 loop spans 15 amino acids. Germline CDR1 and CDR2: MNHEY and SVGEGT. Trimming stripped 2 bases from V and 4 bases from J, with 14 bases between. As DNA, the CDR3 is TGTGCCAGCAGTTACGGTCAGGCCTTGGCAGAGACCCAGTACTTC. Protein product: CASSYGQALAETQYF.